The 30 T cell receptor beta chains below come from one sample, sequenced in a study of OX40 agonist ivuxolimab in advanced cancers. TCRdb keeps only in-frame clones here, not all; method: immunoSEQ multiplex PCR. In the table there are tens of thousands of clones, roughly 90% of which are singletons. The sequences come from CD4+ or CD8+ T cells sorted from blood, collected in a trial of the OX40 agonist ivuxolimab. These receptors were taken from an adult with an advanced solid tumor such as melanoma, head and neck, liver or kidney cancer.

The CDR3 sequence: CASSPGTTDFDTQYF. CDR3 DNA: TGCGCCAGCAGCCCCGGGACCACCGACTTCGATACGCAGTATTTT. The V gene is TRBV5-1, the J gene TRBJ2-3; tentatively, D is TRBD1 or TRBD2 (5 bases each). Trimming pared 4 bases from V and 6 bases from J, leaving 18 bases between. Germline values: CDR1 SGHRS, CDR2 YFSETQ. CDR3 size: 15 residues.

V gene TRBV10-2 combines with J gene TRBJ1-1; TRBD1 matches at 8 bases. V shed 6 bases and J 5 bases; nucleotides not matched to a gene: 5. The CDR3 has 13 residues. Germline CDR1 reads WSHSY; CDR2 reads SAAADI. The CDR3 nucleotides are TGCGCCAGCAGAGACAGGGGATATACTGAAGCTTTCTTT. This codes for CASRDRGYTEAFF.

CDR3 nucleotide sequence: TGTGCCTGGAGTGTGCAAGGGTATAATTCACCCCTCCACTTT. It translates to CAWSVQGYNSPLHF. V gene TRBV30 combines with J gene TRBJ1-6; D gene ambiguous. The CDR3 is 14 amino acids. CDR1 is GTSNPN and CDR2 is SVGIG in the germline V gene (reference sequence). V shed 0 bases and J shed 4 bases, with 7 bases lying between them.

In nucleotides, the CDR3 is TGCGCCAGCAGCCACCGGCGGGCTAGCGGGGGGCATTCCCAAGAGACCCAGTACTTC. Protein product: CASSHRRASGGHSQETQYF. The rearrangement uses TRBV4-1 and TRBJ2-5, with TRBD2 matching 11 bases. The CDR3 runs 19 residues. Germline V gene data show CDR1 as MGHRA and CDR2 as YSYEKL. J was trimmed by 1 base and V by 3 bases; bases with no gene match: 13.

This clone turned up a few times. V is TRBV5-6 and J is TRBJ1-1; unclear D gene. The germline V and J ends were trimmed by 3 bases and 6 bases, with 9 bases remaining between them. The germline V gene has CDR1 SGHDT and CDR2 YYEEEE. The CDR3 runs 12 residues. The chain's CDR3 is CASSYLRAEAFF. The CDR3 DNA follows: TGTGCCAGCAGCTATCTACGGGCTGAAGCTTTCTTT.

Remarks on this clone: Different DNA sequences within this sample yield the same CDR3. The V gene is TRBV5-5, the J gene TRBJ1-2, with 11 bases matching TRBD1. The V gene's germline CDR1 is SGHKS and CDR2 YYEKEE (reference sequence). The CDR3 contains 15 residues. V gave up 4 bases and J gave up 4 bases; unmatched junction bases: 6. The CDR3 DNA reads TGTGCCAGCAGCCGAGGACAGGGGGCCGGCTATGGCTACACCTTC. Its translation is CASSRGQGAGYGYTF. Using reference TRBV5-5 and TRBJ1-2 for the parts outside the CDR3, the full variable domain is DAGVTQSPTHLIKTRGQQVTLRCSPISGHKSVSWYQQVLGQGPQFIFQYYEKEERGRGNFPDRFSARQFPNYSSELNVNALLLGDSALYLCASSRGQGAGYGYTFGSGTRLTVV.

The V gene is TRBV19, the J gene TRBJ1-4; 9 bases agree with TRBD1. The trim removed 5 bases at V and 7 bases at J, leaving 8 bases unmatched. The length of the CDR3 is 15 residues. In germline, CDR1 is LNHDA, CDR2 SQIVND (reference sequence). CDR3 sequence reads: CASSLGQGNGEKLFF. The CDR3 DNA is TGTGCCAGTAGTCTAGGACAGGGGAACGGTGAAAAACTGTTTTTT.

CDR3 bases: TGTGCCAGCAGTGCTGGGACAGGGAACAACTATGGCTACACCTTC. Amino acid sequence: CASSAGTGNNYGYTF. This chain connects TRBV6-1 to TRBJ1-2; 9 bases fit TRBD1. The CDR3 is made up of 15 amino acids. V was pared by 4 bases and J by 2 bases, with 5 bases of the junction left unmatched. CDR1 is MNHNS and CDR2 is SASEGT in the germline V gene.

The CDR3 bases are TGTGCCAGCAGTGACCTGGGACAGGGGGATGAAAAACTGTTTTTT. This translates into CASSDLGQGDEKLFF. The chain employs TRBV6-1 and TRBJ1-4; 11 nucleotides line up with TRBD1. The ends lost 3 bases at V and 6 bases at J; junction bases unmatched: 3. The germline V gene encodes CDR1 MNHNS and CDR2 SASEGT. The CDR3 runs to 15 residues.

The rearrangement uses TRBV30 and TRBJ1-4, with D maybe TRBD1 (6 bases). V was cut by 0 bases and J by 7 bases, with 12 bases left in between. Per the germline V gene, CDR1 is GTSNPN and CDR2 is SVGIG (reference sequence). The CDR3 covers 14 residues. The CDR3 DNA sequence: TGTGCCTGGAGTGTCAAGGGGGGAGGTGAAAAACTGTTTTTT. Translated, it gives CAWSVKGGGEKLFF.

The chain employs TRBV10-3 and TRBJ2-1; TRBD2 aligns across 9 bases. Germline trimming cut 6 bases from V and 10 bases from J; bases unmatched to any gene: 7. The germline V gene encodes CDR1 ENHRY and CDR2 SYGVKD. The CDR3 is made up of 13 amino acids. The DNA for the CDR3 is TGTGCCATCAGAACTAGCGGGTCCCGGGAGCAGTTCTTC. Translating it yields CAIRTSGSREQFF.

This CDR3 is CASSLAGPAETQYF. The DNA for the CDR3 is TGTGCCAGCAGCTTAGCGGGGCCCGCCGAGACCCAGTACTTC. V gene TRBV7-6 combines with J gene TRBJ2-5, with TRBD1 as a possible D gene (5 bases). Germline-derived CDR1 and CDR2 are SGHVS and FNYEAQ. V lost 0 bases, J lost 5 bases, and 10 bases lay in between. The CDR3 extends over 14 amino acids.

The rearrangement uses TRBV7-8 and TRBJ2-4; perhaps TRBD1 as D (6 bases). In germline, CDR1 is SGHVS, CDR2 FQNEAQ. The germline V and J ends were trimmed by 5 bases and 6 bases, with 14 bases remaining between them. The CDR3 is 14 amino acids. The CDR3 sequence is CASSEQGGGNIQYF. The DNA of the CDR3 is TGTGCCAGCAGCGAACAGGGTGGGGGAAACATTCAGTACTTC.

The genes are TRBV30 and TRBJ1-1, with TRBD1 identical over 8 bases. CDR1 GTSNPN and CDR2 SVGIG come from the germline V gene (reference sequence). V gave up 7 bases and J gave up 1 base; unmatched junction bases: 8. The CDR3 has 14 amino acids. CDR3 bases: TGTGCCTTTTCGGGACAGGTAGAGAACACTGAAGCTTTCTTT. It translates to CAFSGQVENTEAFF.

The chain recombines TRBV7-9 with TRBJ1-2; D uncertain. Trimming removed 5 bases at V and 0 bases at J, with 16 bases between. The CDR3 has 16 amino acids. CDR1 is SEHNR, CDR2 FQNEAQ, per germline (reference sequence). The CDR3: CASSDTGTLANYGYTF. CDR3 sequence (DNA): TGTGCCAGCAGCGACACCGGTACTCTCGCTAACTATGGCTACACCTTC.

For the CDR3, the DNA is TGTGCCAGCAGCAAACAGGGAATAAATGAGCAGTTCTTC. Protein product: CASSKQGINEQFF. The chain couples TRBV7-2 to TRBJ2-1; D is possibly TRBD1 (6 bases). The V and J ends lost 5 bases and 7 bases respectively, with 12 bases between them. Germline CDR1 is SGHTA and CDR2 is FQGNSA. CDR3 size: 13 residues.

The gene calls are TRBV18 and TRBJ2-7; D gene unclear. The V gene's germline CDR1 is KGHSH and CDR2 LQKENI. This CDR3 is 13 amino acids long. V was shortened by 0 bases and J by 5 bases, with 8 bases between the two germline ends. The CDR3 protein is CASSPPGFNEQYF. CDR3 nucleotides: TGTGCCAGCTCACCACCCGGTTTCAACGAGCAGTACTTC.

This chain links TRBV6-5 with TRBJ2-2, with a tentative D call TRBD2 (6 bases). The CDR3 covers 15 residues. Germline CDR1 and CDR2: MNHEY and SVGAGI. The V end was cut by 2 bases, the J end by 4 bases, with 11 bases between. The CDR3 DNA follows: TGTGCCAGCAGTTACGGAGGGGCTGGCACCGGGGAGCTGTTTTTT. It translates to CASSYGGAGTGELFF.

CDR3 sequence (DNA): TGTGCCAGCAGCCACCGGACTAGCGGGGATTACGAGCAGTACTTC. It specifies CASSHRTSGDYEQYF. The chain carries TRBV7-9 and TRBJ2-7, with 12 bases lining up with TRBD2. Per germline, CDR1 SEHNR and CDR2 FQNEAQ (reference sequence). V lost 5 bases, J lost 4 bases, and 6 bases stayed unmatched. The CDR3 totals 15 residues. Combining the CDR3 with reference TRBV7-9 and TRBJ2-7 gives the whole variable domain DTGVSQNPRHKITKRGQNVTFRCDPISEHNRLYWYRQTLGQGPEFLTYFQNEAQLEKSRLLSDRFSAERPKGSFSTLEIQRTEQGDSAMYLCASSHRTSGDYEQYFGPGTRLTVT.

The rearrangement joins TRBV4-3 to TRBJ1-4; TRBD1 matches at 10 bases. J lost 5 bases, V lost 0 bases, and 0 bases had no gene match. The CDR3 loop spans 15 amino acids. Germline loops: CDR1 LGHNA, CDR2 YSLEER. In nucleotides, the CDR3 is TGCGCCAGCAGCCAAGAGGGACAGGGGAATGAAAAACTGTTTTTT. This sequence encodes CASSQEGQGNEKLFF.

The chain links TRBV2 to TRBJ1-5; weak D call: TRBD1 (6 bases). Germline CDR1 and CDR2: SNHLY and FYNNEI. V was pared by 1 base and J by 9 bases, with 10 bases between. This CDR3 is 13 amino acids long. The CDR3 DNA sequence: TGTGCCAGCAGTGAAGACAGGGACATGCCCCAGCATTTT. Residues: CASSEDRDMPQHF.

This clone turned up a few times. The gene calls are TRBV2 and TRBJ2-2, with 9 bases that match TRBD1. This CDR3 spans 15 amino acids. V shed 7 bases, J shed 5 bases, and the junction held 8 bases outside the gene matches. CDR1 is SNHLY and CDR2 is FYNNEI in the germline V gene. In DNA form, the CDR3 reads TGTGCCAGCAACCCGGGACAGGGACGGACCGGGGAGCTGTTTTTT. This encodes CASNPGQGRTGELFF.

The table lists this clone with a count of one. The V call is TRBV7-2, the J call TRBJ2-3, with D possibly matching TRBD2 (5 bases). Germline assignment: CDR1 SGHTA and CDR2 FQGNSA. The CDR3 is 14 amino acids. Trimming removed 2 bases from V and 6 bases from J, with 12 bases in between. The DNA of the CDR3 is TGTGCCAGCAGCTTAAGGCTAGCTGGCGATACGCAGTATTTT. It encodes CASSLRLAGDTQYF.

The genes are TRBV7-8 and TRBJ2-1; 7 nucleotides match TRBD2. Germline V CDR1 and CDR2: SGHVS, FQNEAQ. V was pared by 1 base and J by 7 bases, with 10 bases of the junction left unmatched. The CDR3 spans 16 residues. The CDR3 reads CASSLVGRERWNEQFF. CDR3 bases: TGTGCCAGCAGCTTAGTTGGGCGGGAGAGGTGGAATGAGCAGTTCTTC.

The rearrangement joins TRBV5-1 to TRBJ1-1; 7 nucleotides match TRBD1. Looked up from germline, CDR1 is SGHRS and CDR2 is YFSETQ. This CDR3 is built from 13 residues. V shed 2 bases and J 7 bases; nucleotides not matched to a gene: 5. This CDR3 is CASSLDRAFEAFF. The DNA for the CDR3 is TGCGCCAGCAGCTTAGACAGGGCGTTTGAAGCTTTCTTT.

The gene calls are TRBV27 and TRBJ1-2, with 8 nucleotides matching TRBD1. Germline V lookup: CDR1 MNHEY, CDR2 SMNVEV (reference sequence). The CDR3 covers 15 residues. Losses at the gene ends were 5 bases for V and 4 bases for J; bases not matched to a gene: 9. The CDR3 DNA is TGTGCCAGCAGTCAGCTCGACAGGGGACTCTATGGCTACACCTTC. This encodes CASSQLDRGLYGYTF.

This chain links TRBV2 with TRBJ2-2; D is unresolved. V was pared by 0 bases and J by 4 bases, with 9 bases between. Germline assignment: CDR1 SNHLY and CDR2 FYNNEI. This CDR3 spans 15 amino acids. CDR3 protein: CASSEARTRTGELFF. CDR3 bases: TGTGCCAGCAGTGAAGCCCGCACCCGCACCGGGGAGCTGTTTTTT.

The genes are TRBV7-2 and TRBJ2-6, with D tentatively TRBD2 (6 bases). The CDR3 length is 15 residues. The germline V gene has CDR1 SGHTA and CDR2 FQGNSA. Trimming cost V 3 bases and J 2 bases, with 8 bases left between them. Here the CDR3 reads CASSFGGAGANVLTF. DNA for the CDR3: TGTGCCAGCAGCTTCGGAGGGGCTGGGGCCAACGTCCTGACTTTC.

The chain links TRBV27 to TRBJ1-5; D uncertain. V was trimmed by 2 bases and J by 0 bases, leaving 8 bases between them. The CDR3 loop spans 15 amino acids. CDR1 and CDR2 from the germline V gene are MNHEY and SMNVEV (reference sequence). CDR3 region: CASSLEGYSNQPQHF. The DNA for the CDR3 is TGTGCCAGCAGTTTAGAGGGTTATAGCAATCAGCCCCAGCATTTT.

Regarding this clone: Distinct nucleotide sequences in the sample also encode this CDR3. The genes are TRBV18 and TRBJ2-3, with D possibly matching TRBD2 (5 bases). CDR1 and CDR2 (germline): KGHSH, LQKENI. This CDR3 is built from 15 residues. The V gene lost 0 bases and the J gene lost 0 bases, with 7 bases spanning the gap. The CDR3 reads CASSPPSGSTDTQYF. The CDR3 DNA reads TGTGCCAGCTCACCACCATCGGGGAGCACAGATACGCAGTATTTT.